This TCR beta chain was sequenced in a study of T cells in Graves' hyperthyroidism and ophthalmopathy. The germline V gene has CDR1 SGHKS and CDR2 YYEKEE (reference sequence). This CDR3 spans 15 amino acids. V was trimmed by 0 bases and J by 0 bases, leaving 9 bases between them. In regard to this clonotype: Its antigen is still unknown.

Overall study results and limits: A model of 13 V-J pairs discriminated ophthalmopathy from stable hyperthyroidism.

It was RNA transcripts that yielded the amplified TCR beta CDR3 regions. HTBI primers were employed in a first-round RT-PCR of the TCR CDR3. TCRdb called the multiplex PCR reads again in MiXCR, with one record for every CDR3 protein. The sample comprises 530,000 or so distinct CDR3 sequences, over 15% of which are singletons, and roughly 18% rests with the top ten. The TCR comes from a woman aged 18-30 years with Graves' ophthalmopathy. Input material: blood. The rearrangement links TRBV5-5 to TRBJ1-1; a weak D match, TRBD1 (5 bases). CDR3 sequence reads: CASSLAGRMNTEAFF. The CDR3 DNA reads TGTGCCAGCAGCTTGGCGGGGCGTATGAACACTGAAGCTTTCTTT.